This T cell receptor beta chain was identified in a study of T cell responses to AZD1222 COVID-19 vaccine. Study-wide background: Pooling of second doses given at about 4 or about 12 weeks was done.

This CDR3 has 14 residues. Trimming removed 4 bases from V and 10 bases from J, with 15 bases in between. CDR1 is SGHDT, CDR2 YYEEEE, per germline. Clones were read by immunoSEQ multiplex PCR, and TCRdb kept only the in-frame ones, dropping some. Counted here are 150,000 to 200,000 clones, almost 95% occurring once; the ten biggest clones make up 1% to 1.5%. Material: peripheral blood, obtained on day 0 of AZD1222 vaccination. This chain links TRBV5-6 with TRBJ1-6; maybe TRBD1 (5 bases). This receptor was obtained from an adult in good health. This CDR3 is CASSPPGVRSPLHF. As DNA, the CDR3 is TGTGCCAGCAGCCCACCGGGGGTTAGATCACCCCTCCACTTT.